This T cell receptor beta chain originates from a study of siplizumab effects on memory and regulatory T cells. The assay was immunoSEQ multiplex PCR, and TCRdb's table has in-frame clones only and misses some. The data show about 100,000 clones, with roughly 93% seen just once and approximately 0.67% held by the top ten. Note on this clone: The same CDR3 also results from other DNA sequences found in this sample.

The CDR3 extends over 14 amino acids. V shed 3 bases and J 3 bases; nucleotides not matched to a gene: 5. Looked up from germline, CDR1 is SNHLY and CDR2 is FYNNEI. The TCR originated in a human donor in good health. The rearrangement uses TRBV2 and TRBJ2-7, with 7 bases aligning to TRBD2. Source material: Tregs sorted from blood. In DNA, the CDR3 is TGTGCCAGCAGTGAGGGCAGGGAGGGCTACGAGCAGTACTTC. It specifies CASSEGREGYEQYF.